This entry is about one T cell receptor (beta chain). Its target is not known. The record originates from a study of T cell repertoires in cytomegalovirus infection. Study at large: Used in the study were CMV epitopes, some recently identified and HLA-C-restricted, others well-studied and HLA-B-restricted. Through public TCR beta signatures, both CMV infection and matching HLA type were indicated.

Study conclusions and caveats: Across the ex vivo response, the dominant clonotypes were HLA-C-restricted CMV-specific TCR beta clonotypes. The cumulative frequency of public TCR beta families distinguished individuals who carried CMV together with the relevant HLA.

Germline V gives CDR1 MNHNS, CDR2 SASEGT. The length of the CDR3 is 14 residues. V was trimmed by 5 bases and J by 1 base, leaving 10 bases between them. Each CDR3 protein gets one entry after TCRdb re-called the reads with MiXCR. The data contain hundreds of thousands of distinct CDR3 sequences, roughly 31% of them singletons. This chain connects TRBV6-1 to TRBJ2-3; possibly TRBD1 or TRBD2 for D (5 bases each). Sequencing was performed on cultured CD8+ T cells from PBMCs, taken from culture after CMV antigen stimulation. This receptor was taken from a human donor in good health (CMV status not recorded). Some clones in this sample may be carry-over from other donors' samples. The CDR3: CASSWGMRTDTQYF. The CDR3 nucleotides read TGTGCCAGCAGTTGGGGGATGCGCACAGATACGCAGTATTTT.